A single T cell receptor (beta chain) is shown here with its context. Deletions cut 1 base from V and 7 bases from J, with 11 bases between. Per the germline V gene, CDR1 is SGHDN and CDR2 is FVKESK. CDR3 length: 15 residues. Assay: immunoSEQ multiplex PCR; the TCRdb copy retains only in-frame clones and omits some. This table holds tens of thousands of clones, 80% to 95% found once. This entry comes from a study of T cell changes during pregnancy in multiple sclerosis. The chain links TRBV14 to TRBJ1-6, with D maybe TRBD1 (5 bases). The sequenced sample was peripheral blood, obtained after pregnancy. This sequence was found in a female donor with multiple sclerosis, enrolled in a pregnancy study. Here the CDR3 DNA reads TGTGCCAGCAGCCAAGTCGGCAGGGCCAATTCACCCCTCCACTTT. This codes for CASSQVGRANSPLHF.